The T cell receptor beta chain under discussion was sequenced for a study of OX40 agonist ivuxolimab in advanced cancers. Overall study: The patients got ivuxolimab, which is an agonistic anti-OX40 (CD134) antibody. People in dose escalation had one of these cancers: hepatocellular carcinoma, melanoma, renal cell or head and neck cancer.

Using immunoSEQ multiplex PCR, the repertoire was profiled, and TCRdb retains in-frame clones only, with some absent. Counted here are about 76,000 clones, around 87% occurring once; the ten biggest clones make up roughly 2.5%. The CDR3 extends over 15 amino acids. Per germline, CDR1 LNHDA and CDR2 SQIVND (reference sequence). Trimming at V came to 5 bases and at J to 3 bases, leaving 6 bases not matched to a gene. People who had autoimmune disease history or systemic immunosuppression were excluded. V gene TRBV19 combines with J gene TRBJ2-1, with TRBD1 identical over 8 bases. This clonotype was sampled from an adult with an advanced solid tumor such as melanoma, head and neck, liver or kidney cancer. Sequenced here: CD4+ or CD8+ T cells sorted from blood, sampled in a trial of the OX40 agonist ivuxolimab. This chain's CDR3 is CASSPRTGIYNEQFF. The CDR3 nucleotides read TGTGCCAGTAGTCCTCGGACAGGGATCTACAATGAGCAGTTCTTC.